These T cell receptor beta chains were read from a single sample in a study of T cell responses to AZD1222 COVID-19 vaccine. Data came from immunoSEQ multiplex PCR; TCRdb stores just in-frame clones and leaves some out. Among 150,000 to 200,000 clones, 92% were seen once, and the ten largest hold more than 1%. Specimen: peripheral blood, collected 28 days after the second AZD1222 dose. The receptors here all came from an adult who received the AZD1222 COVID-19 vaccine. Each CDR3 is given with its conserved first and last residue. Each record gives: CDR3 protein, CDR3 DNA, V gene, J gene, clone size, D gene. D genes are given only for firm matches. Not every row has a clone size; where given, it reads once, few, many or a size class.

CASSQSLGAGGDEQYF	TGCGCCAGCAGTCAATCGCTTGGGGCAGGGGGCGACGAGCAGTACTTC	TRBV23-1	TRBJ2-7	NA	TRBD1
CASSLGTQGYEQYF	TGTGCCAGCAGCTTAGGTACGCAGGGCTACGAGCAGTACTTC	TRBV11-2	TRBJ2-7	NA	NA
CASSLTGLIGNEQFF	TGCGCCAGCAGCTTGACAGGGCTTATTGGCAATGAGCAGTTCTTC	TRBV5-1	TRBJ2-1	NA	NA
CSVARRPYGYTF	TGCAGCGTCGCTCGACGGCCCTATGGCTACACCTTC	TRBV29-1	TRBJ1-2	NA	NA
CASSSGTGDPTEAFF	TGCGCCAGCAGCTCCGGGACAGGGGATCCCACTGAAGCTTTCTTT	TRBV5-1	TRBJ1-1	NA	TRBD1
CASSARQGTNSPLHF	TGTGCCAGCAGCGCCCGACAGGGGACTAATTCACCCCTCCACTTT	TRBV9	TRBJ1-6	NA	TRBD1
CSASKPQGAGEKLFF	TGCAGTGCTAGTAAACCCCAGGGGGCGGGTGAAAAACTGTTTTTT	TRBV20-1	TRBJ1-4	NA	TRBD1
CASSQLGQGRKGDYGYTF	TGCGCCAGCAGCCAACTTGGACAGGGACGGAAAGGCGACTATGGCTACACCTTC	TRBV4-1	TRBJ1-2	NA	TRBD1
CASSFGGDNEQFF	TGCGCCAGCAGCTTCGGAGGGGACAATGAGCAGTTCTTC	TRBV5-1	TRBJ2-1	NA	NA
CASSGFGTGIYGYTF	TGTGCCAGCAGCGGATTCGGGACAGGGATCTATGGCTACACCTTC	TRBV6-5	TRBJ1-2	NA	TRBD1
CASSYSSRGGEKLFF	TGTGCCAGCAGTTACTCTTCCAGGGGGGGTGAAAAACTGTTTTTT	TRBV6-5	TRBJ1-4	NA	TRBD1
CASSLASQGPRSKNDGYTF	TGCGCCAGCAGCTTGGCCAGTCAGGGACCCAGGTCAAAGAACGATGGCTACACCTTC	TRBV5-1	TRBJ1-2	NA	NA
CASSQDRELTDTQYF	TGTGCCAGCAGCCAAGACAGAGAGCTCACAGATACGCAGTATTTT	TRBV4-2	TRBJ2-3	NA	NA
CASSQGTQVYQPQHF	TGTGCCAGCAGCCAAGGAACGCAGGTATATCAGCCCCAGCATTTT	TRBV3-1/TRBV3-2	TRBJ1-5	NA	NA
CASSEVASPLYNEQFF	TGTGCCAGCAGTGAAGTGGCTAGCCCTTTATACAATGAGCAGTTCTTC	TRBV2	TRBJ2-1	NA	NA
CASNLLEDTEAFF	TGTGCCAGCAACCTCTTGGAAGACACTGAAGCTTTCTTT	TRBV6-6	TRBJ1-1	NA	NA
CASSLEGRVNQPQHF	TGTGCCAGCAGCTTAGAAGGCAGGGTGAATCAGCCCCAGCATTTT	TRBV11-2	TRBJ1-5	NA	NA
CASSEMEGHQPQHF	TGTGCCAGCAGTGAAATGGAGGGCCATCAGCCCCAGCATTTT	TRBV2	TRBJ1-5	few	NA
CASSQNGDQPQHF	TGTGCCAGCAGCCAGAATGGGGATCAGCCCCAGCATTTT	TRBV3-1/TRBV3-2	TRBJ1-5	once	NA
CSASGAKQGPDTEAFF	TGCAGTGCTAGTGGGGCCAAGCAAGGGCCCGACACTGAAGCTTTCTTT	TRBV20-1	TRBJ1-1	NA	NA
CASSEWSRVGNTIYF	TGTGCCAGCAGTGAATGGAGCAGGGTGGGCAACACCATATATTTT	TRBV2	TRBJ1-3	NA	NA
CASSVRTGSYEQYF	TGTGCCAGCAGCGTGCGGACAGGGAGCTACGAGCAGTACTTC	TRBV9	TRBJ2-7	NA	TRBD1
CASSLRWAGNTGELFF	TGCGCCAGCAGCTTGAGGTGGGCTGGGAACACCGGGGAGCTGTTTTTT	TRBV5-1	TRBJ2-2	NA	NA
CASSYSNRRAYGYTF	TGTGCCAGCAGTTACTCGAACCGCAGGGCGTACGGCTACACCTTC	TRBV6-5	TRBJ1-2	NA	NA
CARSLGSGTEVYGYTF	TGTGCCAGAAGCTTAGGGAGCGGGACAGAGGTCTATGGCTACACCTTC	TRBV7-5	TRBJ1-2	NA	NA
CASSASGQPNQPQHF	TGTGCCAGCAGCGCCAGCGGACAGCCCAATCAGCCCCAGCATTTT	TRBV3-1/TRBV3-2	TRBJ1-5	NA	NA
CASSYADRVRGTEAFF	TGTGCCAGCAGTTACGCCGACAGGGTGAGGGGCACTGAAGCTTTCTTT	TRBV6-7	TRBJ1-1	NA	TRBD1
CASSPTGVVTYEQYF	TGTGCCAGCAGTCCCACAGGGGTCGTCACCTACGAGCAGTACTTC	TRBV28	TRBJ2-7	NA	TRBD1
CASSPDEADSPLHF	TGTGCCAGCTCACCAGACGAAGCTGATTCACCCCTCCACTTT	TRBV18	TRBJ1-6	NA	NA
CATSRDKGPGELFF	TGTGCCACCAGCAGAGATAAAGGGCCCGGGGAGCTGTTTTTT	TRBV15	TRBJ2-2	NA	NA
CASSLKSNGPNSPLHF	TGTGCCAGCAGCTTGAAGAGCAACGGTCCTAATTCACCCCTCCACTTT	TRBV5-4	TRBJ1-6	once	NA
CASSYSGTSQSPLHF	TGCGCCAGCAGCTACTCCGGGACATCTCAATCACCCCTCCACTTT	TRBV5-1	TRBJ1-6	NA	NA